The 29 T cell receptor beta chains reported below all come from one sample, sequenced in a study of identical twins. TCRdb independently ran MiXCR on the 5' RACE reads; one entry per CDR3 protein. The sample records 450,000 or so distinct CDR3 sequences, approximately 24% being singletons. Separately, the same data were catalogued under a study of T cells expressing NK-cell markers.

The sequenced sample consisted of CD4+ T cells sorted from blood. The receptor set was obtained from a woman aged 18 to 35 in good health.

This clonotype was seen only a few times. The chain carries TRBV6-2 or TRBV6-3 and TRBJ2-5, with 8 positions matching TRBD1. J lost 0 bases, V lost 6 bases, and 9 bases had no gene match. The CDR3 is 16 amino acids. The germline gives CDR1 MNHEY, CDR2 SVGEGT. CDR3 sequence reads: CASSSTRTGHQETQYF. CDR3 in DNA: TGTGCCAGCAGCAGTACCCGGACAGGGCACCAAGAGACCCAGTACTTC.

This clonotype was detected a few times. J is TRBJ2-7 and V is TRBV20-1; perhaps TRBD1 as D (5 bases). This CDR3 has 15 amino acids. Trimming pared 6 bases from V and 2 bases from J, leaving 20 bases between. Germline CDR1 and CDR2: DFQATT and SNEGSKA (reference sequence). The CDR3 sequence: CSAPVAGLGTYEQYF. In DNA, the CDR3 is TGCAGTGCCCCAGTTGCAGGGCTTGGAACCTACGAGCAGTACTTC.

The rearrangement links TRBV2 to TRBJ2-1; D could derive from TRBD1 or TRBD2 (7 bases each). Trimming cost V 10 bases and J 2 bases, with 18 bases left between them. The CDR3 consists of 15 residues. The germline gives CDR1 SNHLY, CDR2 FYNNEI. The CDR3 nucleotides read TGTGCCAACGTTAGGGGGCGGGAGACCTACAATGAGCAGTTCTTC. Protein: CANVRGRETYNEQFF.

This CDR3 reads CASSRTGEGGYTF. CDR3 in DNA: TGTGCCAGCAGTCGGACAGGGGAGGGTGGCTACACCTTC. This chain connects TRBV5-6 to TRBJ1-2, with 9 nucleotides matching TRBD1. Germline CDR1 and CDR2: SGHDT and YYEEEE. The CDR3 is made up of 13 amino acids. V shed 5 bases, J shed 7 bases, and the junction held 6 bases outside the gene matches.

The V call is TRBV5-6, the J call TRBJ1-2; D gene uncertain. The CDR3 sequence is 13 residues long. Germline CDR1 reads SGHDT; CDR2 reads YYEEEE. Trimming left V 1 base short and J 4 bases short, with 8 bases between. CDR3 sequence reads: CASSLQRSYGYTF. The CDR3 DNA follows: TGTGCCAGCAGCTTGCAGAGGAGCTATGGCTACACCTTC.

This clonotype was counted only a few times. The rearrangement links TRBV5-1 to TRBJ1-2, with 8 bases identical to TRBD1. Germline values: CDR1 SGHRS, CDR2 YFSETQ. V dropped 6 bases and J dropped 7; count of bases not matched to a gene: 8. There are 13 residues in the CDR3. CDR3 DNA sequence: TGCGCCAGCACGCTAGACAGGGGAAGTGGCTACACCTTC. Translated, it gives CASTLDRGSGYTF. Full variable domain (rest looked up from reference TRBV5-1 and TRBJ1-2): KAGVTQTPRYLIKTRGQQVTLSCSPISGHRSVSWYQQTPGQGLQFLFEYFSETQRNKGNFPGRFSGRQFSNSRSEMNVSTLELGDSALYLCASTLDRGSGYTFGSGTRLTVV.

The chain links TRBV6-1 to TRBJ2-3, with TRBD2 matching 9 bases. The CDR3 consists of 15 residues. V lost 7 bases and J lost 4; bases outside the gene matches: 9. The V gene's germline CDR1 is MNHNS and CDR2 SASEGT. CDR3 coding DNA: TGTGCCAGCACTCAGCCGGGACTAGCAGCAGATACGCAGTATTTT. Translating gives CASTQPGLAADTQYF.

This chain connects TRBV20-1 to TRBJ2-7, with D unclear. This CDR3 comprises 14 residues. Germline-derived CDR1 and CDR2 are DFQATT and SNEGSKA (reference sequence). Trimming removed 6 bases from V and 1 base from J, with 16 bases in between. CDR3 protein: CSASDLGSSYEQYF. As DNA, the CDR3 is TGCAGTGCGTCTGACTTGGGGTCTTCCTACGAGCAGTACTTC.

In DNA form, the CDR3 reads TGTGCCAGCAGCCTCTGGACAGGGGGCGCGGCTTTAGGCTACACCTTC. Its translation is CASSLWTGGAALGYTF. V gene TRBV11-2 combines with J gene TRBJ1-2, with TRBD1 identical over 11 bases. The CDR3 runs to 16 residues. Per germline, CDR1 SGHAT and CDR2 FQNNGV. V shed 5 bases, J shed 8 bases, and the junction held 13 bases outside the gene matches.

The V call is TRBV12-3 or TRBV12-4, the J call TRBJ2-1; D gene uncertain. CDR3 length equals 14 residues. V lost 3 bases and J 5 bases, leaving 11 bases between the germline ends. CDR3 sequence: CASSFLGPNNEQFF. CDR3 DNA sequence: TGTGCCAGCAGTTTCCTAGGTCCTAACAATGAGCAGTTCTTC.

This clonotype was seen a handful of times. J is TRBJ2-7 and V is TRBV25-1; the D gene could be TRBD1 or TRBD2 (7 bases each). This CDR3 has 13 amino acids. Germline loops: CDR1 MGHDK, CDR2 SYGVNS. The germline V and J ends were trimmed by 10 bases and 5 bases, with 18 bases remaining between them. The CDR3 protein is CATLGEGAHEQYF. CDR3 DNA: TGTGCCACCTTAGGGGAGGGGGCACACGAGCAGTACTTC.

On this clonotype itself: Being one base from a much bigger clone, this may be a read error. The chain carries TRBV7-2 and TRBJ2-7; D possibly matches TRBD1 or TRBD2 (5 bases each). Between the trimmed V and J ends, which lost 5 bases and 2 bases, there was a span of 13 bases. Germline V gene data show CDR1 as SGHTA and CDR2 as FQGNSA. The CDR3 is 14 amino acids. CDR3 residues: CASSRGTVTYEQYF. CDR3 nucleotides: TGTGCCAGCAGCAGAGGGACGGTTACCTACGAGCAGTACTTC. The entire variable domain, with the rest obtained from reference TRBV7-2 and TRBJ2-7, is as follows: GAGVSQSPSNKVTEKGKDVELRCDPISGHTALYWYRQSLGQGLEFLIYFQGNSAPDKSGLPSDRFSAERTGGSVSTLTIQRTQQEDSAVYLCASSRGTVTYEQYFGPGTRLTVT.

J is TRBJ2-7 and V is TRBV29-1; 10 bases agree with TRBD1. CDR1 is SQVTM, CDR2 ANQGSEA, per germline. CDR3 size: 14 residues. After removal of 4 bases from V and 2 bases from J, the junction contained 5 bases not matched to a gene. The CDR3 is CSVAWGQGTYEQYF. DNA of the CDR3: TGCAGCGTTGCCTGGGGACAGGGGACCTACGAGCAGTACTTC.

The V call is TRBV7-8, the J call TRBJ1-2, with D possibly matching TRBD1 (5 bases). CDR3 length: 15 amino acids. Trimming took off 3 bases at V and 8 bases at J, with 19 bases between the two ends. Looked up from germline, CDR1 is SGHVS and CDR2 is FQNEAQ. The CDR3 loop is CASSFLGTGGRGYTF. CDR3 bases: TGTGCCAGCAGCTTCCTAGGCACAGGAGGTCGGGGCTACACCTTC.

This clonotype was recorded a few times. The chain is built from TRBV18 and TRBJ1-1, with TRBD1 as a possible D gene (6 bases). V shed 4 bases and J shed 1 base, with 10 bases lying between them. Germline V CDR1 and CDR2: KGHSH, LQKENI. The CDR3 length is 14 residues. CDR3 sequence: CASSREQGNTEAFF. The DNA of the CDR3 is TGTGCCAGCTCACGGGAACAGGGGAACACTGAAGCTTTCTTT.

The chain links TRBV4-1 to TRBJ2-7, with 10 bases aligning to TRBD2. Germline V lookup: CDR1 MGHRA, CDR2 YSYEKL. The CDR3 has 15 amino acids. Losses at the gene ends were 4 bases for V and 6 bases for J; bases not matched to a gene: 9. CDR3 amino acids: CASSPATSGLAEQYF. As DNA, the CDR3 is TGCGCCAGCAGCCCCGCGACTAGCGGGTTGGCCGAGCAGTACTTC.

This clonotype was counted between two and nine times. The genes are TRBV20-1 and TRBJ2-3; 7 bases are a match to TRBD2. The CDR3 sequence is 14 residues long. CDR1 and CDR2 (germline): DFQATT, SNEGSKA (reference sequence). Losses at the gene ends were 5 bases for V and 2 bases for J; bases not matched to a gene: 7. The CDR3 region is CSAPTSADTDTQYF. The CDR3 DNA is TGCAGTGCTCCTACTAGCGCCGACACAGATACGCAGTATTTT.

The chain combines TRBV7-2 with TRBJ2-1, with 9 bases fitting TRBD2. The CDR3 is 14 residues long. V trimming: 6 bases; J trimming: 9 bases; junction bases outside the gene matches: 9. Germline V gene data show CDR1 as SGHTA and CDR2 as FQGNSA. The CDR3 here is CASSRLAGDIEQFF. The CDR3 DNA reads as TGTGCCAGCAGTCGATTAGCGGGAGATATTGAGCAGTTCTTC.

The genes are TRBV20-1 and TRBJ1-1; 7 bases align to TRBD1. The CDR3 runs to 17 residues. Germline assignment: CDR1 DFQATT and CDR2 SNEGSKA (reference sequence). Trimming cost V 0 bases and J 4 bases; bases outside gene matches: 14. CDR3 in amino acids: CSARDLGQPTGGTEAFF. Written as DNA, the CDR3 is TGCAGTGCTAGAGATCTGGGACAGCCAACGGGGGGCACTGAAGCTTTCTTT.

This clonotype showed up just a few times. The genes are TRBV29-1 and TRBJ2-3, with 7 bases aligning to TRBD1. Trimming took 2 bases from V and 1 from J; bases not matched to a gene: 0. Germline V gene lookup returns CDR1 SQVTM and CDR2 ANQGSEA. The CDR3 extends over 13 amino acids. CDR3 in amino acids: CSVETGGTDTQYF. CDR3 nucleotide sequence: TGCAGCGTTGAAACAGGGGGCACAGATACGCAGTATTTT.

This clonotype was counted a few times. The V gene is TRBV4-1, the J gene TRBJ2-7; 10 bases fit TRBD1. The CDR3 has 15 amino acids. The V gene end was trimmed by 4 bases and the J gene end by 3 bases; junction bases not matched to a gene: 6. The germline CDR1 and CDR2 sequences are MGHRA and YSYEKL. The CDR3: CASSLRQGAYYEQYF. The CDR3 DNA is TGCGCCAGCAGCCTGAGACAGGGGGCGTACTACGAGCAGTACTTC.

This CDR3 is CASNTELYEQYF. In nucleotides, the CDR3 is TGTGCCAGCAACACAGAACTCTACGAGCAGTACTTC. The chain has TRBV28 and TRBJ2-7; D ambiguous. CDR3 length: 12 amino acids. Germline V gives CDR1 MDHEN, CDR2 SYDVKM. V lost 7 bases and J 3 bases, leaving 10 bases between the germline ends.

V gene TRBV2 combines with J gene TRBJ2-2, with 8 bases that match TRBD2. The CDR3 is 18 amino acids. CDR1 and CDR2 from the germline V gene are SNHLY and FYNNEI. Written as DNA, the CDR3 is TGTACCTGCAGTCCACTGGGATTTCGAGCGGGAGCCGCCGGGGAGCTGTTTTTT. Amino acid sequence: CTCSPLGFRAGAAGELFF. Looking up the rest from reference TRBV2 and TRBJ2-2 gives the full variable domain: EPEVTQTPSHQVTQMGQEVILRCVPISNHLYFYWYRQILGQKVEFLVSFYNNEISEKSEIFDDQFSVERPDGSNFTLKIRSTKLEDSAMYFCTCSPLGFRAGAAGELFFGEGSRLTVL.

The chain carries TRBV9 and TRBJ2-1, with D perhaps TRBD2 (5 bases). V lost 0 bases, J lost 1 base, and 5 bases lay in between. The germline V gene encodes CDR1 SGDLS and CDR2 YYNGEE. The CDR3 is 14 amino acids. CDR3 amino acids: CASSVAGSYNEQFF. The CDR3 DNA reads as TGTGCCAGCAGCGTAGCGGGATCCTACAATGAGCAGTTCTTC. Full variable domain (remainder filled in from reference TRBV9 and TRBJ2-1): DSGVTQTPKHLITATGQRVTLRCSPRSGDLSVYWYQQSLDQGLQFLIQYYNGEERAKGNILERFSAQQFPDLHSELNLSSLELGDSALYFCASSVAGSYNEQFFGPGTRLTVL.

The chain joins TRBV3-1 to TRBJ2-7; D call uncertain. Germline CDR1 is LGHDT and CDR2 is YNNKEL (reference sequence). The CDR3 consists of 13 residues. V was clipped by 0 bases and J by 7 bases, with 10 bases between them. CDR3 DNA sequence: TGTGCCAGCAGCCAAGACCTGACGAGGGAGCAGTACTTC. Translating gives CASSQDLTREQYF.

V and J are TRBV7-8 and TRBJ1-6; TRBD1 might be the D (5 bases). Germline V lookup: CDR1 SGHVS, CDR2 FQNEAQ. CDR3 length: 13 amino acids. V lost 5 bases to trimming and J lost 9 bases, with 11 bases between them. CDR3 sequence reads: CASSHLGVSPLHF. CDR3 nucleotides: TGTGCCAGCAGCCATCTAGGGGTTTCACCCCTCCACTTT. The complete variable domain, with remaining parts taken from reference TRBV7-8 and TRBJ1-6, reads GAGVSQSPRYKVAKRGQDVALRCDPISGHVSLFWYQQALGQGPEFLTYFQNEAQLDKSGLPSDRFFAERPEGSVSTLKIQRTQQEDSAVYLCASSHLGVSPLHFGNGTRLTVT.

The sample holds a few counts of this clonotype. The chain carries TRBV7-2 and TRBJ2-4; the match to TRBD2 covers 11 bases. This CDR3 contains 14 residues. Losses at the gene ends were 1 base for V and 9 bases for J; bases not matched to a gene: 2. Germline CDR1 SGHTA, CDR2 FQGNSA. The CDR3 sequence: CASSLGSGRGIQYF. CDR3 nucleotides: TGTGCCAGCAGCTTAGGTAGCGGGAGGGGCATTCAGTACTTC.

V and J are TRBV12-3 or TRBV12-4 and TRBJ1-1; 8 positions agree with TRBD1. Trimming took 5 bases from V and 8 from J; bases not matched to a gene: 16. CDR3 length: 16 amino acids. CDR3 loop: CASSIYFWDRYLEAFF. The CDR3 DNA reads as TGTGCCAGCAGTATCTACTTTTGGGACAGGTATTTAGAAGCTTTCTTT.

At least ten counts were recorded for this clonotype. The rearrangement links TRBV14 to TRBJ1-1; D is uncertain. The germline V and J ends were trimmed by 3 bases and 4 bases, with 6 bases remaining between them. Germline V gene lookup returns CDR1 SGHDN and CDR2 FVKESK. This CDR3 has 12 residues. The CDR3 sequence: CASSQTFTEAFF. As DNA, the CDR3 is TGTGCCAGCAGCCAGACATTCACTGAAGCTTTCTTT. Full variable domain (remainder filled in from reference TRBV14 and TRBJ1-1): EAGVTQFPSHSVIEKGQTVTLRCDPISGHDNLYWYRRVMGKEIKFLLHFVKESKQDESGMPNNRFLAERTGGTYSTLKVQPAELEDSGVYFCASSQTFTEAFFGQGTRLTVV.